This T cell receptor beta chain was documented in a study of monozygotic twins with inflammatory bowel disease. The CDR3 extends over 18 amino acids. In germline, CDR1 is SGHAT, CDR2 FQDESV (reference sequence). Molecular identifiers with 6-nucleotide sample barcodes were added during cDNA synthesis via template switching. Following a re-call of the 5' RACE reads, TCRdb has one entry per CDR3 protein and lacks DNA. The sample has under 200,000 distinct CDR3 sequences, and its top ten clones hold approximately 3%. V is TRBV11-1 and J is TRBJ2-1; TCRdb indicates TRBD2, and absent DNA this call remains unverified. The TCR sequence derives from a human donor with ulcerative colitis or Crohn's disease, or a healthy co-twin of an affected twin (not recorded which). Source material: blood. CDR3: CASKVPAGSLDSYNEQFF. The whole variable domain, filled in from reference TRBV11-1 and TRBJ2-1, reads EAEVAQSPRYKITEKSQAVAFWCDPISGHATLYWYRQILGQGPELLVQFQDESVVDDSQLPKDRFSAERLKGVDSTLKIQPAELGDSAMYLCASKVPAGSLDSYNEQFFGPGTRLTVL.